A selection of T cell receptor beta chains follows, all from one sample in a study of shared T cell receptors in the human thymus. TCRdb keeps only in-frame clones here, not all; method: immunoSEQ multiplex PCR. The repertoire includes around 730,000 clones, 70% to 90% of them detected once, and 0.008% to 0.011% sits in the top ten. The same specimen was also included in a second study, on human thymus T cells.

Material: thymocytes. The source is a girl under three years old with a congenital heart defect. CDR3s include the opening cysteine and the closing phenylalanine or tryptophan. The order of the fields is V gene, clone size, J gene, D gene, CDR3 DNA, CDR3 protein. The D gene is left open where the match is weak. The size entry is marked missing in some rows and otherwise reads once, few, many or a size class.

v_gene: TRBV27; abundance: .; j_gene: TRBJ1-2; d_gene: .; CDR3nt: TGTGCCAGCAAGGGAGGAGCAGGGTTCTATGGCTACACCTTC; CDR3aa: CASKGGAGFYGYTF
v_gene: TRBV7-4; abundance: .; j_gene: TRBJ1-1; d_gene: .; CDR3nt: TGTGCCAGCAGCCAAGACGGTTGGAGCACTGAAGCTTTCTTT; CDR3aa: CASSQDGWSTEAFF
v_gene: TRBV19; abundance: .; j_gene: TRBJ1-2; d_gene: .; CDR3nt: TGTGCCACTTCATTCGTCTCCAATGAGACACTCTATGGCTACACCTTC; CDR3aa: CATSFVSNETLYGYTF
v_gene: TRBV5-4; abundance: .; j_gene: TRBJ1-3; d_gene: .; CDR3nt: TGTGCCAGCAGCTTGGGGCTCCCGACTGGAAACACCATATATTTT; CDR3aa: CASSLGLPTGNTIYF
v_gene: TRBV9; abundance: .; j_gene: TRBJ1-4; d_gene: .; CDR3nt: TGTGCCAGCAGCGTAGCTCCCGGGGAGAAACTGTTTTTT; CDR3aa: CASSVAPGEKLFF
v_gene: TRBV7-8; abundance: few; j_gene: TRBJ2-7; d_gene: .; CDR3nt: TGTGCCAGCAGCTTAGCGTGGCTCCCAACCTACGAGCAGTACTTC; CDR3aa: CASSLAWLPTYEQYF
v_gene: TRBV11-1; abundance: .; j_gene: TRBJ1-1; d_gene: .; CDR3nt: TGTGCCAGCAGCTCACCGGGGGGGATCTTGAACACTGAAGCTTTCTTT; CDR3aa: CASSSPGGILNTEAFF
v_gene: TRBV19; abundance: .; j_gene: TRBJ1-4; d_gene: .; CDR3nt: TGTGCCAGTAGTCTCCTCCCTGCGGGGGAAATGGGTGAAAAACTGTTTTTT; CDR3aa: CASSLLPAGEMGEKLFF
v_gene: TRBV5-5; abundance: .; j_gene: TRBJ1-6; d_gene: .; CDR3nt: TGTGCCAGCAGCCCGGACACTCTTGGGGCACCCCTCCACTTT; CDR3aa: CASSPDTLGAPLHF
v_gene: TRBV2; abundance: few; j_gene: TRBJ1-5; d_gene: TRBD1; CDR3nt: TGTGCCAGCAGTGGGACAGGGGAACAGCCCCAGCATTTT; CDR3aa: CASSGTGEQPQHF
v_gene: TRBV6-5; abundance: few; j_gene: TRBJ1-4; d_gene: .; CDR3nt: TGTGCCAGCAGCCCTTTTCTGATTGCCGGTGAAAAACTGTTTTTT; CDR3aa: CASSPFLIAGEKLFF
v_gene: TRBV4-1; abundance: few; j_gene: TRBJ1-6; d_gene: .; CDR3nt: TGCGCCAGCGCTCGGACGCTAGCTCATTCACCCCTCCACTTT; CDR3aa: CASARTLAHSPLHF
v_gene: TRBV9; abundance: .; j_gene: TRBJ2-3; d_gene: .; CDR3nt: TGTGCCAGCAGCCCTAAATCCGGTAACGCAAATACGCAGTATTTT; CDR3aa: CASSPKSGNANTQYF
v_gene: TRBV28; abundance: .; j_gene: TRBJ1-6; d_gene: .; CDR3nt: TGTGCCAGCAGTGCCCGGACAGTGGGTCCCCGCTCCTATAATTCACCCCTCCACTTT; CDR3aa: CASSARTVGPRSYNSPLHF
v_gene: TRBV4-1; abundance: .; j_gene: TRBJ1-1; d_gene: .; CDR3nt: TGCGCCAGCAGCCAAGATTTACGGGATCGATTCTTT; CDR3aa: CASSQDLRDRFF
v_gene: TRBV4-3; abundance: .; j_gene: TRBJ1-5; d_gene: .; CDR3nt: TGCGCCAGCAGCCAAGTTACACAGGGAACTTATAGCAATCAGCCCCAGCATTTT; CDR3aa: CASSQVTQGTYSNQPQHF
v_gene: TRBV28; abundance: .; j_gene: TRBJ2-4; d_gene: .; CDR3nt: TGTGCCAGCAGTTTAGAGGGCCCCCCACGGGTGAACATTCAGTACTTC; CDR3aa: CASSLEGPPRVNIQYF